This is a list of T cell receptor beta chains from one sample in a study of cytomegalovirus exposure and HLA in healthy donors. Using immunoSEQ multiplex PCR, the repertoire was profiled, and TCRdb retains in-frame clones only, with some absent. This table holds about 55,000 clones, about 69% found once. The specimen was PBMCs. The receptors come from a man aged 40-49 years in good health and CMV-seropositive. Both conserved end residues are trimmed from each CDR3.

J	V	CDR3
TRBJ2-3	TRBV19	ASSSRAGGTTDTQY
TRBJ2-5	TRBV30	ACTPGSSKTQY
TRBJ2-7	TRBV14	ASSQEYSSYEQY
TRBJ1-6	TRBV7-2	ASSLGETGPQGTLH
TRBJ1-3	TRBV4-1	ASSQVGQGHSGNTIY
TRBJ1-4	TRBV5-1	ASSLTGATNEKLF
TRBJ1-1	TRBV4-2	ASSQGPPGVNRGAF
TRBJ1-2	TRBV4-1	ASSQSRLGYGYT
TRBJ1-2	TRBV29-1	SVRQGAIGGYT
TRBJ1-1	TRBV7-3	ASSFEGQGAEGAF
TRBJ1-2	TRBV6-1	ASSEDRESNYGYT
TRBJ1-2	TRBV6-5	ASSYQGANYGYT
TRBJ1-2	TRBV5-1	ASRTGEGRNYGYT
TRBJ2-1	TRBV6-5	ASRADNEQF